These T cell receptor beta chains were read from a single sample in a study of TIL therapy for anti-PD-1-resistant metastatic lung cancer. Clones were read by immunoSEQ multiplex PCR, and TCRdb kept only the in-frame ones, dropping some. This table has 57,000 or so clones, 80% to 90% appearing once. The sample consisted of blood, taken at baseline. The receptors were sampled from a person between 25 and 79 years old with non-small cell lung cancer. The CDR3 runs from the conserved cysteine through the conserved F or W. The order of the fields is D gene, clone size, V gene, J gene, CDR3 length, CDR3 DNA, CDR3 protein. A D gene is named only where the DNA matches it firmly. The listing skips clone size in some rows; elsewhere it reads once, few, many or a size class.

D gene: -; clone size: -; V gene: TRBV27; J gene: TRBJ1-6; CDR3 length: 13; CDR3 DNA: TGTGCCAGCAGTTTCGACCCCCGTTCACCCCTCCACTTT; CDR3 protein: CASSFDPRSPLHF
D gene: -; clone size: -; V gene: TRBV7-8; J gene: TRBJ1-2; CDR3 length: 12; CDR3 DNA: TGTGCCAGCAAAACGGAGTTGACAGATTACACCTTC; CDR3 protein: CASKTELTDYTF
D gene: -; clone size: -; V gene: TRBV3-1/TRBV3-2; J gene: TRBJ2-1; CDR3 length: 14; CDR3 DNA: TGTGCCAGCAGCCAAGCCGGGGGCTACAATGAGCAGTTCTTC; CDR3 protein: CASSQAGGYNEQFF
D gene: TRBD2; clone size: once; V gene: TRBV27; J gene: TRBJ2-5; CDR3 length: 14; CDR3 DNA: TGTGCCAGCAGACCCCATAGCGGGGGAGAGACCCAGTACTTC; CDR3 protein: CASRPHSGGETQYF
D gene: -; clone size: -; V gene: TRBV27; J gene: TRBJ2-1; CDR3 length: 14; CDR3 DNA: TGTGCCAGCAGTCCGCGGATCCAAAACAATGAGCAGTTCTTC; CDR3 protein: CASSPRIQNNEQFF
D gene: -; clone size: -; V gene: TRBV5-1; J gene: TRBJ2-3; CDR3 length: 13; CDR3 DNA: TGCGCCAGCAGCTTGGCGGACACAGATACGCAGTATTTT; CDR3 protein: CASSLADTDTQYF
D gene: -; clone size: few; V gene: TRBV5-1; J gene: TRBJ1-6; CDR3 length: 15; CDR3 DNA: TGCGCCAGCAGCTCGAATTTGGGGAATAATTCACCCCTCCACTTT; CDR3 protein: CASSSNLGNNSPLHF
D gene: -; clone size: once; V gene: TRBV2; J gene: TRBJ2-7; CDR3 length: 12; CDR3 DNA: TGTGCCAGCCAAGGCTTCTCCTACGAGCAGTACTTC; CDR3 protein: CASQGFSYEQYF
D gene: -; clone size: few; V gene: TRBV4-1; J gene: TRBJ1-5; CDR3 length: 15; CDR3 DNA: TGCGCCAGCAGCCAAGATCGGAACGGGGGACAGCCCCAGCATTTT; CDR3 protein: CASSQDRNGGQPQHF
D gene: -; clone size: -; V gene: TRBV10-3; J gene: TRBJ1-1; CDR3 length: 14; CDR3 DNA: TGTGCCATCACCGAGGGGGGGCGGAACACTGAAGCTTTCTTT; CDR3 protein: CAITEGGRNTEAFF
D gene: -; clone size: -; V gene: TRBV18; J gene: TRBJ1-1; CDR3 length: 14; CDR3 DNA: TGTGCCAGCTCACCACCGCTTCGGGGCACTGAAGCTTTCTTT; CDR3 protein: CASSPPLRGTEAFF
D gene: TRBD1; clone size: -; V gene: TRBV6-5; J gene: TRBJ2-3; CDR3 length: 14; CDR3 DNA: TGTGCCAGCAGTCAGACAGGGTCAGGAGATACGCAGTATTTT; CDR3 protein: CASSQTGSGDTQYF
D gene: -; clone size: -; V gene: TRBV2; J gene: TRBJ2-1; CDR3 length: 12; CDR3 DNA: TGTGCGACGGAGGGATTAATCAATGAGCAGTTCTTC; CDR3 protein: CATEGLINEQFF
D gene: -; clone size: -; V gene: TRBV6-5; J gene: TRBJ2-7; CDR3 length: 15; CDR3 DNA: TGTGCCAGCAGTTACTCCGTCGGGGGTTCCTACGAGCAGTACTTC; CDR3 protein: CASSYSVGGSYEQYF
D gene: TRBD1; clone size: -; V gene: TRBV6-5; J gene: TRBJ2-7; CDR3 length: 13; CDR3 DNA: TGTGCCAGCAGTTTAAAGGGGGCTGGGGAGCAGTACTTC; CDR3 protein: CASSLKGAGEQYF
D gene: TRBD1; clone size: -; V gene: TRBV7-3; J gene: TRBJ2-3; CDR3 length: 15; CDR3 DNA: TGTGCCAGCAGCTTAAGTGGCAGGGGGCCAGATACGCAGTATTTT; CDR3 protein: CASSLSGRGPDTQYF
D gene: TRBD1; clone size: -; V gene: TRBV19; J gene: TRBJ1-2; CDR3 length: 17; CDR3 DNA: TGTGCCAGTAGTATGAGGACAGGGGAGGACTCAAACTATGGCTACACCTTC; CDR3 protein: CASSMRTGEDSNYGYTF
D gene: -; clone size: few; V gene: TRBV5-1; J gene: TRBJ2-2; CDR3 length: 15; CDR3 DNA: TGCGCCAGCAGCTTGGGGCAGCCGAACACCGGGGAGCTGTTTTTT; CDR3 protein: CASSLGQPNTGELFF
D gene: -; clone size: -; V gene: TRBV6-6; J gene: TRBJ2-1; CDR3 length: 16; CDR3 DNA: TGTGCCAGCAGTTCCAAACAGGGCATAGGCTACAATGAGCAGTTCTTC; CDR3 protein: CASSSKQGIGYNEQFF
D gene: -; clone size: -; V gene: TRBV9; J gene: TRBJ1-4; CDR3 length: 14; CDR3 DNA: TGTGCCAGCAGCCCGAAGGGGGGGGTTGAAAAACTGTTTTTT; CDR3 protein: CASSPKGGVEKLFF
D gene: -; clone size: -; V gene: TRBV12-3/TRBV12-4; J gene: TRBJ2-7; CDR3 length: 13; CDR3 DNA: TGTGCCAGCAGTTTAGAACAGCCCTACGAGCAGTACTTC; CDR3 protein: CASSLEQPYEQYF
D gene: TRBD1; clone size: -; V gene: TRBV16; J gene: TRBJ1-1; CDR3 length: 18; CDR3 DNA: TGTGCCAGCAGCCAATCGGACCAGGGGGCCCTACTTAGGGGGTTAGCTTTCTTT; CDR3 protein: CASSQSDQGALLRGLAFF